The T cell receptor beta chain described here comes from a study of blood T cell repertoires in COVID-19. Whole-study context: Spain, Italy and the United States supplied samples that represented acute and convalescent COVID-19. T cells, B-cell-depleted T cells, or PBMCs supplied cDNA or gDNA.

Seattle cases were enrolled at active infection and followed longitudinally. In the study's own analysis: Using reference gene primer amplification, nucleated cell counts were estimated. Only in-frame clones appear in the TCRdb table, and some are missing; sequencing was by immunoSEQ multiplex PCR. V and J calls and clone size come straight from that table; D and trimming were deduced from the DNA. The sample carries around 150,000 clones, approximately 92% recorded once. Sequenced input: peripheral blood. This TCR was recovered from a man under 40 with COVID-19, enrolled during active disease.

The CDR3 coding sequence is TGTGCCAGCAGCTTTACAGGGGAAAAACGTAGTGGCTACACCTTC. Residues: CASSFTGEKRSGYTF. The chain carries TRBV7-2 and TRBJ1-2; TRBD1 aligns across 7 bases. The CDR3 runs to 15 residues. The germline V gene has CDR1 SGHTA and CDR2 FQGNSA. The ends lost 3 bases at V and 7 bases at J; junction bases unmatched: 11.